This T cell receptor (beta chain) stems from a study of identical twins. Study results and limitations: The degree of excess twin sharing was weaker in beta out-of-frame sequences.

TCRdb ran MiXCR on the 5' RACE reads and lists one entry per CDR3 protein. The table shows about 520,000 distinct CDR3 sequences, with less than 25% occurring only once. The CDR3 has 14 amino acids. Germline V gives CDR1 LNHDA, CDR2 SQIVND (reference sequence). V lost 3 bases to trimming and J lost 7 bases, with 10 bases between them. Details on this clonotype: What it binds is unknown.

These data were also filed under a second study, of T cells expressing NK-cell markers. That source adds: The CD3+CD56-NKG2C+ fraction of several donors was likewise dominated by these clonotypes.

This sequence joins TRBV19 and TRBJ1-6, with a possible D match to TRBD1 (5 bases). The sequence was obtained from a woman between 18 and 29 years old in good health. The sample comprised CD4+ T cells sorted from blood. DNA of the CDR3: TGTGCCAGTAGTATTGCGGGGACCAATTCACCCCTCCACTTT. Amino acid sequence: CASSIAGTNSPLHF.